This TCR beta chain was observed in a study of blood T cell repertoires in COVID-19. Per the study methods: Quantification of nucleated cells was approximated via reference gene primer amplification. Assay: immunoSEQ multiplex PCR; the TCRdb copy retains only in-frame clones and omits some. V and J calls and clone size are those listed in that table; D and trimming were worked out from the DNA. The table shows over 250,000 clones, with around nine tenths occurring only once. The count of this clone is one. What the recovered Cohort 3 donors had was two negative PCRs, clearance, or symptom resolution. CDR3 length equals 17 residues. Trimming cost V 8 bases and J 10 bases, with 32 bases left between them. Germline CDR1 reads SNHLY; CDR2 reads FYNNEI.

The sequence came from a woman in her fifties or sixties who had recovered from COVID-19. The sequenced sample consisted of PBMCs or T cells enriched from blood (not recorded which). V usage is TRBV2 and J usage is TRBJ1-1; D is possibly TRBD1 (6 bases). CDR3 sequence reads: CASLFGQPGQSSVGAFF. CDR3 nucleotides: TGTGCCAGCCTTTTCGGGCAGCCGGGACAAAGCTCCGTCGGAGCTTTCTTT.